The clone carrying this T cell receptor (beta chain) was seen once. Original processing notes: Estimates of nucleated cell counts were drawn from the amplification of reference gene primers. The table came from immunoSEQ multiplex PCR; TCRdb's copy has only in-frame clones and leaves some out. V, J and clone size are those of that table, while D and trimming were read from the DNA. The sample has about 160,000 clones; 75% to 90% are singletons. This sample is drawn from a study of blood T cell repertoires in COVID-19. About the study: Acute and convalescent COVID-19 specimens originated in the United States, Italy and Spain. In each case, the material was cDNA or gDNA derived from T cells, B-cell-depleted T cells, or PBMCs.

V was pared by 2 bases and J by 3 bases, with 14 bases between. Per the germline V gene, CDR1 is MNHEY and CDR2 is SMNVEV (reference sequence). CDR3 length: 16 amino acids. The chain is built from TRBV27 and TRBJ2-1, with D possibly being TRBD2 (6 bases). The sequenced sample was peripheral blood. The sequence was collected from a woman in her fifties or sixties with active or convalescent COVID-19. The CDR3 loop reads CASSLIATSLYNEQFF. Written as DNA, the CDR3 is TGTGCCAGCAGTTTAATCGCGACTAGTCTCTACAATGAGCAGTTCTTC.